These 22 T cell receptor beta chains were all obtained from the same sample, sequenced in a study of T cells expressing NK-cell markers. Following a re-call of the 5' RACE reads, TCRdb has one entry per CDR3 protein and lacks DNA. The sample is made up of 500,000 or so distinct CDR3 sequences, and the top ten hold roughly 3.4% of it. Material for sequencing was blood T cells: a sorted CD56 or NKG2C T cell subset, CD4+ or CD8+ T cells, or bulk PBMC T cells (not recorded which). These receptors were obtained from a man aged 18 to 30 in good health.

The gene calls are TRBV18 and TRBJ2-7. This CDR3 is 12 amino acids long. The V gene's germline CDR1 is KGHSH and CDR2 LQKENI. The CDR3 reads CASSPGGREQYF.

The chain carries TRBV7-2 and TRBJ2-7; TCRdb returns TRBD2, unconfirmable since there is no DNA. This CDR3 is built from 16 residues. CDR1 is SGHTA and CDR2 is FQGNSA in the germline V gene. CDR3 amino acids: CASSQAAAGQRYEQYF.

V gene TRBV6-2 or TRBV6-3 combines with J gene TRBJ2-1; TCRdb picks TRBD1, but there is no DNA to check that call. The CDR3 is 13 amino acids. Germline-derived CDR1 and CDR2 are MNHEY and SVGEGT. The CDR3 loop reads CASSYQPPNEQFF.

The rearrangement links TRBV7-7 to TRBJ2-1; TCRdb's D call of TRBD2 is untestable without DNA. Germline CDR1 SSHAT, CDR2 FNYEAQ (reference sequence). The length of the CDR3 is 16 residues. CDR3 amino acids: CASSPKATSGTDEQFF.

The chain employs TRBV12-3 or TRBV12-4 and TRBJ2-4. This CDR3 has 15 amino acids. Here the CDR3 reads CASSLPVLAKNIQYF.

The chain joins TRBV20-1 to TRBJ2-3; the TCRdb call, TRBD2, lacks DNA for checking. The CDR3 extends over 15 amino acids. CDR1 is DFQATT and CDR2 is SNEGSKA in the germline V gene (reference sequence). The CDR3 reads CSALSGGRLGDTQYF.

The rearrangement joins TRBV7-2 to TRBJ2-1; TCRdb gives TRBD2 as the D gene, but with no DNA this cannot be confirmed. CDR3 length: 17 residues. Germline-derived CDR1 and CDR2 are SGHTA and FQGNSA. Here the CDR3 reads CASSLAFFTAGYNEQFF. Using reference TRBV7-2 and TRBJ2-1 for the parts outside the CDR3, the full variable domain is GAGVSQSPSNKVTEKGKDVELRCDPISGHTALYWYRQSLGQGLEFLIYFQGNSAPDKSGLPSDRFSAERTGGSVSTLTIQRTQQEDSAVYLCASSLAFFTAGYNEQFFGPGTRLTVL.

The CDR3 region is CASSVTGDRGTGELFF. The rearrangement joins TRBV18 to TRBJ2-2; TCRdb's assignment of TRBD1 cannot be checked, as there is no DNA. This CDR3 contains 16 residues. CDR1 KGHSH and CDR2 LQKENI come from the germline V gene.

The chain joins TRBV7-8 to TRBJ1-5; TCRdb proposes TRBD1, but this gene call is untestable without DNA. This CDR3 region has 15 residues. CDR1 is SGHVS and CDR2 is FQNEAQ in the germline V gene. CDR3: CASSTDRRSVEPQHF.

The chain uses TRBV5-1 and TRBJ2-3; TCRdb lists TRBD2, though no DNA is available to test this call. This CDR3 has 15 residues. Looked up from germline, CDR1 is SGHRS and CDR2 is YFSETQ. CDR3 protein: CASSGGGGGPDTQYF.

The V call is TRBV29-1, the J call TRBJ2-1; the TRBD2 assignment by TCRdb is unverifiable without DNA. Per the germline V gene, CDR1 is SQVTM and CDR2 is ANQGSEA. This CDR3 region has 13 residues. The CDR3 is CSDITSGNNEQFF.

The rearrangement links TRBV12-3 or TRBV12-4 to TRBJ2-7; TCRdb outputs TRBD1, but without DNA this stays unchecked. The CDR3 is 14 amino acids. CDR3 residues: CASSPTGVSYEQYF.

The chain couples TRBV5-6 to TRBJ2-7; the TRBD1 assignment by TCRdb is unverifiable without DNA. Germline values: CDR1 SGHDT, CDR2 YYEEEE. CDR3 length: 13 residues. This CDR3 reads CASSFDRSGLQYF.

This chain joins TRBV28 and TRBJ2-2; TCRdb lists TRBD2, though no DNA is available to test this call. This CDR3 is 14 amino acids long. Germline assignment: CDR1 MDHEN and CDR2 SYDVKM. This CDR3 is CASRQLAATGELFF.

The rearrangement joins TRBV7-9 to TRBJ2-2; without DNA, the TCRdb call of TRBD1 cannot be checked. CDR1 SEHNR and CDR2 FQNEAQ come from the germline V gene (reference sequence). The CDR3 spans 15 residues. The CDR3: CASSLFQGGTGELFF.

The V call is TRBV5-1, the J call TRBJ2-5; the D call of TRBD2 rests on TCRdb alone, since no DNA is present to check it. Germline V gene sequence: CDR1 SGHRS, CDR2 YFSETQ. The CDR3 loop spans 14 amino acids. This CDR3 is CASSGLVVGETQYF.

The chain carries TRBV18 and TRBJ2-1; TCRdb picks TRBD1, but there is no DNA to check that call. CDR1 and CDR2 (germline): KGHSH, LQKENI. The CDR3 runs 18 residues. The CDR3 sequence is CASSLESWRDRGHHEQFF.

The CDR3 region is CASSPSASSDQPQHF. This chain uses TRBV7-9 with TRBJ1-5. The germline V gene encodes CDR1 SEHNR and CDR2 FQNEAQ (reference sequence). This CDR3 is 15 amino acids long.

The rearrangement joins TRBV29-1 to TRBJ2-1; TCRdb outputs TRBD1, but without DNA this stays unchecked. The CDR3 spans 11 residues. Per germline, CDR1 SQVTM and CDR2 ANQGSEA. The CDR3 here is CSVAGDGEQFF.

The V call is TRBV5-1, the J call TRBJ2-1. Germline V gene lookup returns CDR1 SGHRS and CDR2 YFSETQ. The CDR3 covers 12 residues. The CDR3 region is CASSPDYNEQFF.

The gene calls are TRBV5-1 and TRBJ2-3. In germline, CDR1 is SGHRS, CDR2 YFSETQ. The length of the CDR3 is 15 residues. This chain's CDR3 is CASSLASALTDTQYF.

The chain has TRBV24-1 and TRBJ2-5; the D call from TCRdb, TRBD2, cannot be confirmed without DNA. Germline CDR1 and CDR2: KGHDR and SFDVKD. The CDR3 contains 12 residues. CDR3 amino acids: CATSSGSETQYF.